The 10 T cell receptor beta chains below were found in one sample sequenced in a study of response to subunit inactivated influenza vaccine (dated by TCRdb to the late 2010s). The library was obtained by RT-PCR. The reads were generated on an Illumina HiSeq 2500. Through fastp at Q25 and MiXCR, TCRdb rebuilt clones from the public reads, retaining in-frame beta chains. Rows merge per CDR3 protein into single entries with the most common DNA and genes. This sample gives roughly 700,000 distinct CDR3 sequences in total; more than 11% of them show up just once. Jointly, the top ten make up 6% to 8% of the sample. This sample comprised PBMCs from blood, obtained around 15 days before vaccination. These receptors were taken from a man aged 50-60 years who received an inactivated influenza vaccine. Donor details come from another sample of the same person, matched by shared clones.

This clonotype was counted at least ten times. The chain has TRBV6-2 or TRBV6-3 and TRBJ2-2, with D perhaps matching TRBD1 (6 bases). CDR3 length: 15 amino acids. Germline CDR1 and CDR2: MNHEY and SVGEGT. V was clipped by 5 bases and J by 0 bases, with 10 bases between them. The chain's CDR3 is CASSRQASNTGELFF. CDR3 DNA sequence: TGTGCCAGCAGTCGACAGGCATCGAACACCGGGGAGCTGTTTTTT.

This clonotype came up many times. The chain recombines TRBV30 with TRBJ1-6; 9 positions match TRBD1. There are 14 residues in the CDR3. Germline V gene data show CDR1 as GTSNPN and CDR2 as SVGIG (reference sequence). Losses at the gene ends were 4 bases for V and 9 bases for J; bases not matched to a gene: 7. Written as DNA, the CDR3 is TGTGCCTGGATTAGGACAGGGGTCAGTTCACCCCTCCACTTT. Its translation: CAWIRTGVSSPLHF.

This clonotype has a handful of counts. This sequence joins TRBV12-3 or TRBV12-4 and TRBJ2-7, with D tentatively TRBD2 (6 bases). The CDR3 spans 15 residues. Trimming removed 3 bases at V and 6 bases at J, with 18 bases between. Here the CDR3 DNA reads TGTGCCAGCAGTTTGCGGGGTTCCGTGGTTGGCGAGCAGTACTTC. It translates to CASSLRGSVVGEQYF.

This clonotype was seen a handful of times. V and J are TRBV5-1 and TRBJ2-1; 10 positions agree with TRBD1. The CDR3 is made up of 15 amino acids. V gave up 3 bases and J gave up 6 bases; unmatched junction bases: 6. Germline CDR1 reads SGHRS; CDR2 reads YFSETQ. In DNA, the CDR3 is TGCGCCAGCAGCTCCCGACAGGGGGCAGGCAATGAGCAGTTCTTC. It yields the protein CASSSRQGAGNEQFF.

This clonotype was detected only a few times. V gene TRBV5-1 combines with J gene TRBJ1-1, with 7 bases fitting TRBD1. Germline V lookup: CDR1 SGHRS, CDR2 YFSETQ. Unmatched junction bases numbered 7, after V lost 2 bases and J lost 0 bases. CDR3 size: 16 residues. The CDR3 DNA is TGCGCCAGCAGCTTACAGGGGACTACAATGAACACTGAAGCTTTCTTT. Amino acids: CASSLQGTTMNTEAFF.

The chain joins TRBV7-2 to TRBJ2-5; D is unresolved. V shed 2 bases and J shed 4 bases, with 8 bases lying between them. Germline assignment: CDR1 SGHTA and CDR2 FQGNSA. The CDR3 is 13 residues long. In nucleotides, the CDR3 is TGTGCCAGCAGCTTATTCCGGGCAGAGACCCAGTACTTC. Its translation is CASSLFRAETQYF.

The CDR3 nucleotides read TGTGCCAGCAGCCCGCAGAGGGGGTTTTCTAACTATGGCTACACCTTC. Its translation: CASSPQRGFSNYGYTF. This chain connects TRBV5-5 to TRBJ1-2; TRBD1 is a possible D gene (6 bases). Germline values: CDR1 SGHKS, CDR2 YYEKEE (reference sequence). Trimming took 4 bases from V and 0 from J, leaving 16 bases between them. This CDR3 has 16 amino acids.

The table lists this clonotype with a few counts. CDR3 bases: TGTGCCAGCAGCCACTCGACAGGGGTCTATAATTCACCCCTCCACTTT. Encoded protein: CASSHSTGVYNSPLHF. The gene calls are TRBV4-2 and TRBJ1-6; 8 bases match TRBD1. From germline, CDR1 is LGHNA and CDR2 YNFKEQ. V lost 3 bases to trimming and J lost 3 bases; unmatched junction nucleotides: 4. The length of the CDR3 is 16 residues.

This clonotype turned up a few times. This chain links TRBV6-2 or TRBV6-3 with TRBJ2-6; D gene ambiguous. CDR3 length: 21 residues. The V end lost 0 bases, the J end lost 0 bases, and 21 bases lay between the germline ends. Germline V gives CDR1 MNHEY, CDR2 SVGEGT. The CDR3 protein is CASSYSWGRGYVLSGANVLTF. The CDR3 DNA reads as TGTGCCAGCAGTTACTCTTGGGGTAGAGGTTATGTACTCTCTGGGGCCAACGTCCTGACTTTC.

The chain is built from TRBV20-1 and TRBJ1-6; 10 nucleotides match TRBD1. V shed 2 bases and J 6 bases; nucleotides not matched to a gene: 7. The CDR3 runs 16 residues. Germline loops: CDR1 DFQATT, CDR2 SNEGSKA (reference sequence). The CDR3 DNA reads as TGCAGTGCTAGACATAGCGGACAGGGGGGTAATTCACCCCTCCACTTT. This translates into CSARHSGQGGNSPLHF.